The sequence of this T cell receptor (beta chain) was determined in a study of radiation and T cells in renal cell carcinoma. Germline values: CDR1 SGHRS, CDR2 YFSETQ. Trimming pared 5 bases from V and 4 bases from J, leaving 20 bases between. This CDR3 contains 16 residues. For this clone: Its specificity is not known.

Overall study findings and caveats: No pretreatment tumor biopsies were available for baseline clonotypes. In blood, top tumor clones expanded by 2 weeks, shrinking by 4.

Noted time point: blood 4 weeks post-SBRT, at nephrectomy. The treatment is: 15 Gy SBRT to primary tumor, nephrectomy 4 weeks later. Nephrectomy followed 15 Gy stereotactic body radiation by 4 weeks. After SBRT, blood was collected at 2 and 4 weeks, plus baseline. Libraries were prepared by immunoSEQ multiplex PCR; TCRdb keeps only in-frame clonotypes and omits some of them. This repertoire shows approximately 170,000 clones, about 87% found once; its top ten account for about 11%. The sequencing here drew on blood, taken from a patient whose treatment included radiotherapy and nephrectomy. The chain is built from TRBV5-1 and TRBJ2-3; D may be TRBD1 (7 bases). The TCR was taken from a woman aged 45-60 years with renal cell carcinoma. CDR3 DNA: TGCGCCAGCAGGGAGGGGGCGACTTCCACTCCAGATACGCAGTATTTT. Encoded protein: CASREGATSTPDTQYF.